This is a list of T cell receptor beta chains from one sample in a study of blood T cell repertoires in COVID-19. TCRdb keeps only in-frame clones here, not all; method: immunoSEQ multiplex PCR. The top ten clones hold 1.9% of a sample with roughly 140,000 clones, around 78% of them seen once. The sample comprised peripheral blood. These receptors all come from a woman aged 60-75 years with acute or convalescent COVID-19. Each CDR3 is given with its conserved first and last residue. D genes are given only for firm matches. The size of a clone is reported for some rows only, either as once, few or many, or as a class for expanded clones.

CDR3 protein: CASSWGQGYTEAFF; CDR3 DNA: TGTGCCAGCTCGTGGGGACAGGGCTACACTGAAGCTTTCTTT; D gene: TRBD1; V gene: TRBV18; J gene: TRBJ1-1; clone size: -; CDR3 length: 14
CDR3 protein: CASSSVGAGVTDTQYF; CDR3 DNA: TGTGCCAGCAGCTCCGTGGGAGCGGGAGTCACAGATACGCAGTATTTT; D gene: TRBD2; V gene: TRBV5-6; J gene: TRBJ2-3; clone size: -; CDR3 length: 16
CDR3 protein: CASSLEQDLNSPLHF; CDR3 DNA: TGCGCCAGCAGCTTGGAACAGGATCTTAATTCACCCCTCCACTTT; D gene: -; V gene: TRBV5-1; J gene: TRBJ1-6; clone size: -; CDR3 length: 15
CDR3 protein: CASSDRGFTGELFF; CDR3 DNA: TGCGCCAGCAGCGACCGGGGGTTTACCGGGGAGCTGTTTTTT; D gene: -; V gene: TRBV5-1; J gene: TRBJ2-2; clone size: once; CDR3 length: 14
CDR3 protein: CASSPPADEQFF; CDR3 DNA: TGTGCCAGCAGTCCACCTGCGGATGAGCAGTTCTTC; D gene: -; V gene: TRBV2; J gene: TRBJ2-1; clone size: -; CDR3 length: 12
CDR3 protein: CASSRNTGTGLSPLHF; CDR3 DNA: TGTGCCAGCAGCCGAAATACCGGGACAGGGCTGTCACCCCTCCACTTT; D gene: TRBD1; V gene: TRBV3-1/TRBV3-2; J gene: TRBJ1-6; clone size: -; CDR3 length: 16
CDR3 protein: CASSQVGGRVGYSYNEQFF; CDR3 DNA: TGTGCCAGCAGCCAAGTAGGCGGGAGGGTTGGTTACTCCTACAATGAGCAGTTCTTC; D gene: TRBD2; V gene: TRBV14; J gene: TRBJ2-1; clone size: few; CDR3 length: 19
CDR3 protein: CASSVRAGFGNSPLHF; CDR3 DNA: TGCGCCAGCAGCGTCCGCGCGGGGTTCGGTAATTCACCCCTCCACTTT; D gene: -; V gene: TRBV5-1; J gene: TRBJ1-6; clone size: -; CDR3 length: 16
CDR3 protein: CASTATDYNEQFF; CDR3 DNA: TGTGCCAGTACCGCGACTGACTACAATGAGCAGTTCTTC; D gene: -; V gene: TRBV19; J gene: TRBJ2-1; clone size: once; CDR3 length: 13
CDR3 protein: CASSTELSYNEQFF; CDR3 DNA: TGTGCCAGCAGTACCGAGCTCTCCTACAATGAGCAGTTCTTC; D gene: -; V gene: TRBV27; J gene: TRBJ2-1; clone size: few; CDR3 length: 14
CDR3 protein: CASSHGRGAYNEQFF; CDR3 DNA: TGTGCCAGCAGCCACGGGCGGGGAGCCTACAATGAGCAGTTCTTC; D gene: -; V gene: TRBV7-8; J gene: TRBJ2-1; clone size: -; CDR3 length: 15
CDR3 protein: CASGQGTTGNTIYF; CDR3 DNA: TGTGCCAGCGGACAGGGGACGACTGGAAACACCATATATTTT; D gene: TRBD1; V gene: TRBV13; J gene: TRBJ1-3; clone size: -; CDR3 length: 14
CDR3 protein: CATRDTANTGELFF; CDR3 DNA: TGTGCCACCCGGGACACCGCGAACACCGGGGAGCTGTTTTTT; D gene: -; V gene: TRBV10-3; J gene: TRBJ2-2; clone size: -; CDR3 length: 14
CDR3 protein: CASSWRGLTDTQYF; CDR3 DNA: TGTGCCAGCAGCTGGCGCGGACTCACAGATACGCAGTATTTT; D gene: -; V gene: TRBV5-4; J gene: TRBJ2-3; clone size: -; CDR3 length: 14
CDR3 protein: CASSILSLAGEQFF; CDR3 DNA: TGTGCCAGTAGTATCCTCTCACTAGCGGGAGAGCAGTTCTTC; D gene: TRBD2; V gene: TRBV19; J gene: TRBJ2-1; clone size: -; CDR3 length: 14
CDR3 protein: CASSFGGEPQHF; CDR3 DNA: TGTGCCAGCAGTTTTGGGGGGGAGCCCCAGCATTTT; D gene: -; V gene: TRBV27; J gene: TRBJ1-5; clone size: -; CDR3 length: 12
CDR3 protein: CASRTGQANEKLFF; CDR3 DNA: TGTGCCAGCAGAACGGGACAGGCGAATGAAAAACTGTTTTTT; D gene: TRBD1; V gene: TRBV27; J gene: TRBJ1-4; clone size: few; CDR3 length: 14
CDR3 protein: CASSLSRASGGNQPQHF; CDR3 DNA: TGTGCCAGCAGCTTATCGCGTGCTAGCGGCGGCAATCAGCCCCAGCATTTT; D gene: -; V gene: TRBV7-6; J gene: TRBJ1-5; clone size: -; CDR3 length: 17
CDR3 protein: CASSQRQGPTNYGYTF; CDR3 DNA: TGTGCCAGCAGCCAGCGACAGGGGCCTACTAACTATGGCTACACCTTC; D gene: TRBD1; V gene: TRBV14; J gene: TRBJ1-2; clone size: -; CDR3 length: 16
CDR3 protein: CASSPGQGRDTQYF; CDR3 DNA: TGCGCCAGCAGCCCGGGACAGGGGAGGGATACGCAGTATTTT; D gene: TRBD1; V gene: TRBV5-1; J gene: TRBJ2-3; clone size: -; CDR3 length: 14
CDR3 protein: CANWGGCRQPQHF; CDR3 DNA: TGTGCCAATTGGGGAGGGTGTCGTCAGCCCCAGCATTTT; D gene: -; V gene: TRBV19; J gene: TRBJ1-5; clone size: -; CDR3 length: 13
CDR3 protein: CASSGTPQSQHF; CDR3 DNA: TGTGCCAGCAGTGGGACACCCCAGTCCCAGCATTTT; D gene: -; V gene: TRBV2; J gene: TRBJ1-5; clone size: -; CDR3 length: 12
CDR3 protein: CASSLYQGPPYNEQFF; CDR3 DNA: TGTGCCAGCAGCTTATATCAGGGGCCTCCCTACAATGAGCAGTTCTTC; D gene: -; V gene: TRBV7-2; J gene: TRBJ2-1; clone size: -; CDR3 length: 16
CDR3 protein: CASSGGPEAFF; CDR3 DNA: TGTGCCAGCTCTGGGGGCCCTGAAGCTTTCTTT; D gene: -; V gene: TRBV11-1; J gene: TRBJ1-1; clone size: -; CDR3 length: 11
CDR3 protein: CASSLGFGRYTEAFF; CDR3 DNA: TGTGCCAGCAGCTTGGGTTTCGGCAGGTACACTGAAGCTTTCTTT; D gene: -; V gene: TRBV27; J gene: TRBJ1-1; clone size: -; CDR3 length: 15
CDR3 protein: CASSLFRGAEAFF; CDR3 DNA: TGTGCCAGCAGTTTATTCCGGGGGGCTGAAGCTTTCTTT; D gene: -; V gene: TRBV28; J gene: TRBJ1-1; clone size: -; CDR3 length: 13
CDR3 protein: CASSLRTSGRSSQPTGPTDTQYF; CDR3 DNA: TGTGCCAGCTCACTACGGACTAGCGGGAGGTCCTCCCAGCCAACCGGACCCACAGATACGCAGTATTTT; D gene: TRBD2; V gene: TRBV18; J gene: TRBJ2-3; clone size: -; CDR3 length: 23
CDR3 protein: CASSPGQGLREQFF; CDR3 DNA: TGTGCCAGTAGCCCGGGACAGGGATTGCGTGAGCAGTTCTTC; D gene: TRBD1; V gene: TRBV19; J gene: TRBJ2-1; clone size: -; CDR3 length: 14
CDR3 protein: CASSQTGGIYGYTF; CDR3 DNA: TGCGCCAGCAGTCAAACAGGGGGGATCTATGGCTACACCTTC; D gene: TRBD1; V gene: TRBV5-1; J gene: TRBJ1-2; clone size: -; CDR3 length: 14
CDR3 protein: CASSLGAGETEAFF; CDR3 DNA: TGTGCCAGCAGCTTAGGGGCAGGGGAGACTGAAGCTTTCTTT; D gene: -; V gene: TRBV7-8; J gene: TRBJ1-1; clone size: -; CDR3 length: 14
CDR3 protein: CASSLSFGHAGELFF; CDR3 DNA: TGTGCCAGCAGTTTAAGTTTCGGACACGCCGGGGAGCTGTTTTTT; D gene: -; V gene: TRBV27; J gene: TRBJ2-2; clone size: -; CDR3 length: 15
CDR3 protein: CASSLLRQGGHQPQHF; CDR3 DNA: TGTGCCAGCAGCTTATTACGACAGGGCGGACATCAGCCCCAGCATTTT; D gene: TRBD1; V gene: TRBV7-8; J gene: TRBJ1-5; clone size: -; CDR3 length: 16
CDR3 protein: CARSWERYDSQQYF; CDR3 DNA: TGTGCCAGAAGCTGGGAGAGGTACGATTCTCAGCAGTACTTC; D gene: -; V gene: TRBV5-3; J gene: TRBJ2-7; clone size: -; CDR3 length: 14
CDR3 protein: CARVSGRGDGELFF; CDR3 DNA: TGTGCCAGGGTTAGCGGGAGGGGGGACGGGGAGCTGTTTTTT; D gene: TRBD2; V gene: TRBV11-2; J gene: TRBJ2-2; clone size: -; CDR3 length: 14
CDR3 protein: CASSQGARTHDEQYF; CDR3 DNA: TGTGCCAGCAGCCAGGGGGCAAGAACTCACGACGAGCAGTACTTC; D gene: -; V gene: TRBV3-1/TRBV3-2; J gene: TRBJ2-7; clone size: -; CDR3 length: 15
CDR3 protein: CASSPGQGPYEQYF; CDR3 DNA: TGTGCCAGCAGCCCCGGACAGGGACCCTACGAGCAGTACTTC; D gene: TRBD1; V gene: TRBV7-2; J gene: TRBJ2-7; clone size: few; CDR3 length: 14
CDR3 protein: CASSFSGRAGEQFF; CDR3 DNA: TGTGCCAGCAGTTTTAGCGGGAGGGCCGGTGAGCAGTTCTTC; D gene: TRBD2; V gene: TRBV27; J gene: TRBJ2-1; clone size: -; CDR3 length: 14
CDR3 protein: CASSFAGGPTVPEQYF; CDR3 DNA: TGCGCCAGCAGTTTCGCGGGAGGACCGACTGTTCCCGAGCAGTACTTC; D gene: TRBD2; V gene: TRBV10-2; J gene: TRBJ2-7; clone size: -; CDR3 length: 16
CDR3 protein: CASSLGWGQRNYGYTF; CDR3 DNA: TGCGCCAGCAGCTTGGGCTGGGGACAGCGGAACTATGGCTACACCTTC; D gene: TRBD1; V gene: TRBV5-1; J gene: TRBJ1-2; clone size: -; CDR3 length: 16
CDR3 protein: CASSQVSTGGFYEQYF; CDR3 DNA: TGTGCCAGCAGCCAAGTATCGACAGGGGGTTTCTACGAGCAGTACTTC; D gene: TRBD1; V gene: TRBV14; J gene: TRBJ2-7; clone size: few; CDR3 length: 16
CDR3 protein: CASSGGRGGTGGFYEQYF; CDR3 DNA: TGTGCCAGCAGCGGGGGACGGGGAGGGACAGGGGGCTTCTACGAGCAGTACTTC; D gene: TRBD1; V gene: TRBV7-6; J gene: TRBJ2-7; clone size: -; CDR3 length: 18
CDR3 protein: CASSTRQETQYF; CDR3 DNA: TGTGCCAGTAGTACGCGGCAAGAGACCCAGTACTTC; D gene: -; V gene: TRBV19; J gene: TRBJ2-5; clone size: -; CDR3 length: 12
CDR3 protein: CASSLGHSGREKLFF; CDR3 DNA: TGCGCCAGCAGCCTCGGACACTCCGGTCGGGAAAAACTGTTTTTT; D gene: -; V gene: TRBV5-1; J gene: TRBJ1-4; clone size: -; CDR3 length: 15
CDR3 protein: CASSLVSGEQYF; CDR3 DNA: TGTGCCAGCAGCTTAGTTTCGGGAGAGCAGTACTTC; D gene: -; V gene: TRBV7-9; J gene: TRBJ2-7; clone size: few; CDR3 length: 12
CDR3 protein: CASKERVLARDEQFF; CDR3 DNA: TGTGCCAGCAAAGAGCGGGTCCTCGCAAGGGATGAGCAGTTCTTC; D gene: -; V gene: TRBV14; J gene: TRBJ2-1; clone size: -; CDR3 length: 15
CDR3 protein: CAISDSKDRGQITDTQYF; CDR3 DNA: TGTGCCATCAGTGATAGTAAGGACAGGGGGCAGATCACAGATACGCAGTATTTT; D gene: TRBD1; V gene: TRBV10-3; J gene: TRBJ2-3; clone size: -; CDR3 length: 18
CDR3 protein: CASTQGVGTEAFF; CDR3 DNA: TGTGCCAGCACCCAGGGGGTAGGGACTGAAGCTTTCTTT; D gene: TRBD1; V gene: TRBV7-8; J gene: TRBJ1-1; clone size: once; CDR3 length: 13
CDR3 protein: CASSQDIHRSEAFF; CDR3 DNA: TGTGCCAGCAGCCAAGATATCCACAGGTCTGAAGCTTTCTTT; D gene: -; V gene: TRBV3-1/TRBV3-2; J gene: TRBJ1-1; clone size: -; CDR3 length: 14
CDR3 protein: CASRGTASYGYTF; CDR3 DNA: TGTGCCAGCAGAGGGACAGCGAGCTATGGCTACACCTTC; D gene: TRBD1; V gene: TRBV2; J gene: TRBJ1-2; clone size: -; CDR3 length: 13
CDR3 protein: CASSYGAANVLTF; CDR3 DNA: TGTGCCAGCAGTTACGGAGCGGCCAACGTCCTGACTTTC; D gene: -; V gene: TRBV6-5; J gene: TRBJ2-6; clone size: -; CDR3 length: 13
CDR3 protein: CASSPRRRAENEQFF; CDR3 DNA: TGTGCCAGCAGCCCGCGTCGGAGGGCCGAAAATGAGCAGTTCTTC; D gene: -; V gene: TRBV3-1/TRBV3-2; J gene: TRBJ2-1; clone size: -; CDR3 length: 15
CDR3 protein: CASSQVTGRGTEAFF; CDR3 DNA: TGCGCCAGCAGCCAAGTCACAGGGAGGGGGACTGAAGCTTTCTTT; D gene: -; V gene: TRBV4-1; J gene: TRBJ1-1; clone size: -; CDR3 length: 15